What follows describes a single T cell receptor (beta chain). It has no known antigen specificity. Within one base of it there is no much larger clone, and no base qualities were kept. Additional DNA sequences in this sample encode the identical CDR3. After approximately 11 days of culture, CD4+ T cells were isolated with the EasySep CD4+ T cell isolation kit. Healthy vaccine recipients had no prior SARS-CoV-2 infection, confirmed by negative nucleocapsid antibodies before and after vaccination. Half of the culture medium was replaced with fresh IL-2-containing medium on days 3 and 7. Unless noted otherwise, every peptide stimulation condition was cultured in triplicate wells. PBMC were separated from whole blood using Ficoll-Paque Plus gradient centrifugation and were then either cryopreserved at -140C or used fresh. The QIAamp micro DNA kit was used to extract genomic DNA from the cultured CD4+ T cells.

The entry originates in a study of vaccination effects on CD4 cells after COVID-19 (dated by TCRdb to 2021 to 2024). In terms of the full investigation: In the ViraFEST assay, PBMC were stimulated with viral peptide pools, and TCR sequencing was then used to find antigen-specific CD4+ T cell clonotypes based on their expansion. Participants received two doses of either the BNT162b2 or the mRNA-1273 mRNA SARS-CoV-2 vaccine. Cultures from other donors in the study were sequenced with the Oncomine TCR Beta short-read assay on an Illumina iSeq 100. A total of 9 to 11 COVID-19 convalescent patients and a few SARS-CoV-2-naive healthy vaccine recipients were included in the full study. Each well held roughly 2.2 million PBMC cultured in IMDM containing roughly 5% human AB serum, about 10 IU/ml IL-2 and gentamicin, along with roughly 10 ug/ml peptides. SARS-CoV-2 spike-specific CD4+ TCR repertoires from before and after mRNA vaccination were compared in COVID-19 convalescent patients and in infection-naive vaccine recipients.

Receptor libraries were prepared by the immunoSEQ multiplex PCR assay. DNA from the CD4+ T cells that had been cultured and isolated underwent TCR beta CDR3 sequencing. The published analysis was carried out like this. Non-productive TCR sequences were discarded, and reads were trimmed to the CDR3 region, with only CDR3s of 7 or more amino acids retained. Antigen-specific clonotypes were identified using the MANAFEST web app by comparison of expansion in peptide wells against reference cultures. To count as positive, a clone had to show expansion at FDR<0.05 compared with the reference and with all other wells, an odds ratio above 5, and a frequency above 0.1% in two replicate wells. Clonotypes significantly expanded in SARS-CoV-2 spike wells and in at least one common cold coronavirus spike condition were defined as cross-reactive. Levenshtein distance calculated with the stringdist R package was used to assess CDR3 similarity, and unrooted trees were constructed with ape in R 3.6.1. Here the immuneACCESS table is served through TCRdb, limited to in-frame sequences with V and J called. Missing clones are a known gap in these copies; in checked studies unresolved V genes cover under half, and the rest lacks a known reason. The V and J calls and the clone size are those of that table, but D and trimming were determined from the DNA. Recorded for this sample are about 74,000 clones; 75% to 80% of them occurred a single time. Under 2.5% of the sample belongs to the ten largest clones.

Study-wide conclusions, independent of this receptor: In healthy vaccine recipients, vaccine-induced clones were almost all SARS-CoV-2 mono-reactive, with only 1 of 255 being cross-reactive with common cold coronaviruses. At late post-vaccination timepoints, both infection-induced and vaccine-induced clones showed marked clonal contraction, consistent with waning T cell responses. The study was limited by a small number of convalescent patients, and early post-infection timepoints were lacking.

The germline V gene encodes CDR1 SGHTA and CDR2 FQGNSA. At the junction V is shortened by 5 bases and J by 4 bases, with 9 bases in between. Including cysteine and phenylalanine, the CDR3 has 13 amino acids. Only the CDR3 portion is preserved as DNA: 39 bases, with reading frame beginning at the first base. The clonotype was recovered from a human donor who received a COVID-19 vaccine. The input for sequencing was CD4+ T cells from PBMCs cultured without peptide, taken before COVID-19 vaccination. The V and J segments used are TRBV7-2 and TRBJ1-5; the D region possibly corresponds to TRBD1 (5 bases align). CDR3 reads: CASSLTVNQPQHF. The DNA sequence reads TGTGCCAGCAGCCTGACAGTGAATCAGCCCCAGCATTTT.